Detailed here is one T cell receptor (beta chain). What it binds is not known. Specified time point: pretreatment peripheral blood. This sample was included in a study of PD-L1 blockade in urothelial cancer. Turning to the study itself: Male patients with bladder-origin urothelial cancer numbered about 90% of the 29. In terms of prior chemotherapy, patients had received 0 to 3 regimens. Whole-study results and caveats: Having blood TCR clonality under the median before treatment predicted better survival.

Spiking each PCR with synthetic TCR analog templates was performed. TCRdb's table, derived via immunoSEQ multiplex PCR, lists solely in-frame clones and lacks some. This sample has 30,000 to 40,000 clones, with over 75% found just once. Sequencing was performed on PBMCs, taken around atezolizumab (anti-PD-L1) treatment. The TCR was taken from a man aged 60-69 years with urothelial cancer.

The CDR3 loop is CASTLGGSGRAGKTQYF. For the CDR3, the DNA is TGTGCCAGCACCCTGGGGGGTAGCGGGAGGGCCGGGAAGACCCAGTACTTC. V usage is TRBV28 and J usage is TRBJ2-5; 11 bases line up with TRBD2. The CDR3 extends over 17 amino acids. The V segment lost 7 bases and the J segment 6 bases; nucleotides outside the gene matches: 16. Germline V CDR1 and CDR2: MDHEN, SYDVKM. Using reference TRBV28 and TRBJ2-5 for the parts outside the CDR3, the full variable domain is DVKVTQSSRYLVKRTGEKVFLECVQDMDHENMFWYRQDPGLGLRLIYFSYDVKMKEKGDIPEGYSVSREKKERFSLILESASTNQTSMYLCASTLGGSGRAGKTQYFGPGTRLLVL.